This T cell receptor beta chain was retrieved from a study of vaccination effects on CD4 cells after COVID-19. Study overall: Supplemented with roughly 10 IU/ml IL-2 and approximately 10 ug/ml peptides, two million PBMC per well were kept in culture.

Per germline, CDR1 GTSNPN and CDR2 SVGIG (reference sequence). V lost 3 bases and J 1 base, leaving 14 bases between the germline ends. This CDR3 has 15 amino acids. At the end of less than 12 days of culture, CD4+ T cells were isolated. On this clone: Its target is unknown.

Generated by immunoSEQ multiplex PCR, the TCRdb table keeps only in-frame clones and is missing some. The sample includes 70,000 to 75,000 clones, roughly three quarters of them seen just once. The starting material was CD4+ T cells from PBMCs cultured without peptide, obtained before COVID-19 vaccination. V is TRBV30 and J is TRBJ2-3; D remains ambiguous. The sequence came from a human donor who received a COVID-19 vaccine. The CDR3 region is CAWSAPRQGTDTQYF. In nucleotides, the CDR3 is TGTGCCTGGAGCGCCCCGAGGCAGGGCACAGATACGCAGTATTTT.